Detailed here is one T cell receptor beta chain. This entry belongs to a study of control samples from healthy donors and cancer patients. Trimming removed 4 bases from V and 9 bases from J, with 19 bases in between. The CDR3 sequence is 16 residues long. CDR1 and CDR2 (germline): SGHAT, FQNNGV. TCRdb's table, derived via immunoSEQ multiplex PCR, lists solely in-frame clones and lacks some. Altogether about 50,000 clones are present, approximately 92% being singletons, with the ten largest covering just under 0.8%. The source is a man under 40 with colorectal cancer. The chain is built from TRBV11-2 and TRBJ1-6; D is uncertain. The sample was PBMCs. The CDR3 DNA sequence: TGTGCCAGCAGCTCGGCCAAGACGGGGAAGGGTTCACCCCTCCACTTT. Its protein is CASSSAKTGKGSPLHF.